The 18 T cell receptor beta chains listed next were all sequenced from one sample in a study of blood T cells in healthy people across ages (dated by TCRdb to the mid-2010s). Libraries were made using 5' RACE. This sample was sequenced with an Illumina HiSeq 2500. A second PCR of about 6 to 11 cycles was performed with a sample-barcoded 5' primer and a J-beta primer mix. TCRdb reanalyzed the raw reads on its own, using fastp at Q25 for trimming and MiXCR for clone calling, and kept in-frame beta chains. For every CDR3 protein sequence, its rows merge into one entry that carries the most common genes and DNA. For this sample the table gives under 800,000 distinct CDR3 sequences, of which about 40% were detected only once. The ten largest clones capture around a fifth of the sample. Sequencing was done on a sample of blood. Receptor source: a woman aged 55-70 years in good health.

Only a few counts were recorded for this clonotype. The chain links TRBV28 to TRBJ1-1; D gene ambiguous. The CDR3 has 13 amino acids. Germline-derived CDR1 and CDR2 are MDHEN and SYDVKM. CDR3 in DNA: TGTCTCCTCAGAAGGTCCGGCCGGACTGAAGCTTTCTTT. Protein product: CLLRRSGRTEAFF. Full variable domain (outside the CDR3, taken from reference TRBV28 and TRBJ1-1): DVKVTQSSRYLVKRTGEKVFLECVQDMDHENMFWYRQDPGLGLRLIYFSYDVKMKEKGDIPEGYSVSREKKERFSLILESASTNQTSMYLCLLRRSGRTEAFFGQGTRLTVV.

The chain has TRBV7-8 and TRBJ2-1, with TRBD2 identical over 12 bases. V shed 5 bases, J shed 8 bases, and the junction held 10 bases outside the gene matches. Germline CDR1 SGHVS, CDR2 FQNEAQ. There are 16 residues in the CDR3. CDR3 nucleotides: TGTGCCAGCAGCGCCCGACCTAGCGGGAGGGGGTATGAGCAGTTCTTC. Its translation: CASSARPSGRGYEQFF.

The chain is built from TRBV2 and TRBJ2-5, with unresolved D. The CDR3 covers 13 residues. V lost 5 bases to trimming and J lost 2 bases, with 9 bases between them. Per germline, CDR1 SNHLY and CDR2 FYNNEI. Here the CDR3 DNA reads TGTGCCAGCAGTTCACAGAGACAAGAGACCCAGTACTTC. Translation: CASSSQRQETQYF.

In this sample, this clonotype turned up a few times. V is TRBV10-3 and J is TRBJ1-4; maybe TRBD1 (6 bases). Germline-derived CDR1 and CDR2 are ENHRY and SYGVKD. CDR3 length: 14 residues. V gave up 3 bases and J gave up 2 bases, with 7 bases separating them. Here the CDR3 reads CAISDRGTNEKLFF. CDR3 nucleotide sequence: TGTGCCATCAGTGACAGGGGTACTAATGAAAAACTGTTTTTT.

This clonotype was recorded a few times. V and J are TRBV2 and TRBJ2-7, with D possibly TRBD2 on 7 matching bases. V shed 1 base and J shed 4 bases, with 14 bases lying between them. This CDR3 spans 15 amino acids. Germline CDR1 is SNHLY and CDR2 is FYNNEI. CDR3 DNA sequence: TGTGCCAGCAGTGAAGGCGGGGGCGGAGGATACGAGCAGTACTTC. Its protein is CASSEGGGGGYEQYF.

This clonotype was picked up a small number of times. The chain combines TRBV28 with TRBJ1-5, with D hard to call. V lost 1 base, J lost 9 bases, and 13 bases lay in between. Germline V lookup: CDR1 MDHEN, CDR2 SYDVKM. This CDR3 spans 14 amino acids. The CDR3 nucleotides are TGTGCCAGCAGTTTATCGGACCCTGCTTGGCCCCAGCATTTT. Translating gives CASSLSDPAWPQHF.

The V call is TRBV9, the J call TRBJ2-3; possible D gene TRBD2, 7 bases. Germline-derived CDR1 and CDR2 are SGDLS and YYNGEE. CDR3 length: 15 amino acids. The germline V and J ends were trimmed by 3 bases and 1 base, with 12 bases remaining between them. As DNA, the CDR3 is TGTGCCAGCAGCGCCGGGGGGCGTGGCACAGATACGCAGTATTTT. Residues: CASSAGGRGTDTQYF.

This clonotype occurred a few times. The chain joins TRBV7-6 to TRBJ2-7, with D unclear. Trimming removed 0 bases at V and 3 bases at J, with 9 bases between. CDR3 length equals 14 residues. CDR1 is SGHVS, CDR2 FNYEAQ, per germline. The CDR3 DNA reads TGTGCCAGCAGCTTAGCTGAAGATAACTACGAGCAGTACTTC. Its translation: CASSLAEDNYEQYF.

The chain couples TRBV29-1 to TRBJ2-3, with 10 bases fitting TRBD1. Germline assignment: CDR1 SQVTM and CDR2 ANQGSEA. The junction had 9 bases not matched to a gene; V was cut back by 5 bases and J by 4 bases. CDR3 size: 15 residues. This chain's CDR3 is CSVNRQGAIADTQYF. CDR3 nucleotide sequence: TGCAGCGTTAATAGACAGGGGGCGATCGCAGATACGCAGTATTTT.

This clonotype turned up a few times. V and J are TRBV5-6 and TRBJ2-3, with TRBD2 as a possible D gene (5 bases). CDR3 size: 14 residues. Trimming removed 1 base from V and 6 bases from J, with 12 bases in between. Germline V gene lookup returns CDR1 SGHDT and CDR2 YYEEEE. The CDR3 loop is CASSLTGSPDTQYF. CDR3 nucleotide sequence: TGTGCCAGCAGCTTGACTGGGAGTCCCGATACGCAGTATTTT.

The rearrangement joins TRBV7-3 to TRBJ2-5; 7 bases align to TRBD2. TRBJ2-7 explains the end of the DNA better; the J call may be wrong. This CDR3 has 15 residues. Germline V gene lookup returns CDR1 SGHTA and CDR2 FQGTGA. The CDR3 nucleotides read TGTGCCAGCAACCTCGTCCCCCTAAGCGGGACCGAGCAGTACTTC. Protein sequence: CASNLVPLSGTEQYF.

This clonotype has a handful of counts. The chain carries TRBV28 and TRBJ2-1; D is ambiguous. Germline V lookup: CDR1 MDHEN, CDR2 SYDVKM. Trimming left V 3 bases short and J 9 bases short, with 15 bases between. The CDR3 has 14 residues. The CDR3 DNA reads as TGTGCCAGCAGTTTCGGTAGCCGGAGAGTTGAGCAGTTCTTC. Encoded protein: CASSFGSRRVEQFF.

Only a few counts were recorded for this clonotype. The CDR3 sequence: CASSFISGGQETQYF. CDR3 DNA sequence: TGTGCCAGCAGTTTTATTAGCGGGGGACAAGAGACCCAGTACTTC. V usage is TRBV28 and J usage is TRBJ2-5; 9 bases agree with TRBD2. The germline CDR1 and CDR2 sequences are MDHEN and SYDVKM. After removal of 3 bases from V and 2 bases from J, the junction contained 4 bases not matched to a gene. The CDR3 totals 15 residues. The full variable domain, rest sourced from reference TRBV28 and TRBJ2-5, is DVKVTQSSRYLVKRTGEKVFLECVQDMDHENMFWYRQDPGLGLRLIYFSYDVKMKEKGDIPEGYSVSREKKERFSLILESASTNQTSMYLCASSFISGGQETQYFGPGTRLLVL.

The chain combines TRBV5-1 with TRBJ2-7; D is perhaps TRBD2 (7 bases). V was shortened by 4 bases and J by 4 bases, with 18 bases between the two germline ends. The CDR3 is 15 amino acids. Germline loops: CDR1 SGHRS, CDR2 YFSETQ. In DNA form, the CDR3 reads TGCGCCAGCAGCCCAGGGGCTAGCGGCCTGTACGAGCAGTACTTC. Amino acids: CASSPGASGLYEQYF.

Only a few counts were recorded for this clonotype. The CDR3 reads CASSPRDGNYGYTF. The CDR3, as DNA: TGTGCCAGCAGTCCCCGGGACGGTAACTATGGCTACACCTTC. The V gene is TRBV27, the J gene TRBJ1-2; perhaps TRBD1 as D (5 bases). The V gene's germline CDR1 is MNHEY and CDR2 SMNVEV (reference sequence). Trimming pared 5 bases from V and 1 base from J, leaving 11 bases between. This CDR3 comprises 14 residues.

This clonotype was seen a handful of times. CDR3 nucleotide sequence: TGTGCCAGCAGCCAAGGCCCTAGCGGGGGCACAGATACGCAGTATTTT. It specifies CASSQGPSGGTDTQYF. The chain recombines TRBV3-1 with TRBJ2-3; 9 nucleotides match TRBD2. From germline, CDR1 is LGHDT and CDR2 YNNKEL (reference sequence). The CDR3 runs to 16 residues. V gave up 1 base and J gave up 1 base; unmatched junction bases: 3.

The chain couples TRBV2 to TRBJ1-2, with 9 positions matching TRBD1. From germline, CDR1 is SNHLY and CDR2 FYNNEI. V lost 3 bases and J lost 4; bases outside the gene matches: 6. CDR3 size: 15 residues. CDR3 in amino acids: CASSDGGQGSYGYTF. The CDR3 nucleotides are TGTGCCAGCAGTGATGGGGGACAGGGAAGCTATGGCTACACCTTC.

This chain connects TRBV29-1 to TRBJ2-1, with D possibly matching TRBD1 (5 bases). Germline CDR1 and CDR2: SQVTM and ANQGSEA. Trimming left V 6 bases short and J 9 bases short, with 15 bases between. This CDR3 region has 12 residues. The CDR3 is CSVAETVCEQFF. CDR3 sequence (DNA): TGCAGCGTGGCGGAGACAGTCTGTGAGCAGTTCTTC.